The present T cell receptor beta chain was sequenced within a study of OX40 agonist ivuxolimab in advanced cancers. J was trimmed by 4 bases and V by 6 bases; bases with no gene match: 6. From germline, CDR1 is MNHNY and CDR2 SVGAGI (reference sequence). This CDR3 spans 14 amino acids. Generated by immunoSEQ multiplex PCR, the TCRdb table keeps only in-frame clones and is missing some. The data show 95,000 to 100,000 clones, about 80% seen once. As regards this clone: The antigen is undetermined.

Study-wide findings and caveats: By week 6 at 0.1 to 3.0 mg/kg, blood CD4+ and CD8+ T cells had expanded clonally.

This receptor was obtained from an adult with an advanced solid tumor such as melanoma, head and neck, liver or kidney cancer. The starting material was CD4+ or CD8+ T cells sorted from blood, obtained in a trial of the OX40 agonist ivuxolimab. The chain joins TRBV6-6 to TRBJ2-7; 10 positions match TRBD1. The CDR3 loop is CASSTDRGRYEQYF. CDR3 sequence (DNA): TGTGCCAGCAGCACGGACAGGGGGAGGTACGAGCAGTACTTC.